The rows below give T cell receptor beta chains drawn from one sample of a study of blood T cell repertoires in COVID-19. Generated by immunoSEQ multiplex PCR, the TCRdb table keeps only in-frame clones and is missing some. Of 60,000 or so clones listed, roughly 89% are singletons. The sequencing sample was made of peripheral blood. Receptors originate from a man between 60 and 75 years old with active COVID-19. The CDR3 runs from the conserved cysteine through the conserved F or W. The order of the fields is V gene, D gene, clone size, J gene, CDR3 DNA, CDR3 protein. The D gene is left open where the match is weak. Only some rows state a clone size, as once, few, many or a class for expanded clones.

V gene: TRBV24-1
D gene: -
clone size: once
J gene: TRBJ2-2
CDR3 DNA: TGTGCCACCAGTGATCACCGGACAGGGAGGGCCGGGGAGCTGTTTTTT
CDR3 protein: CATSDHRTGRAGELFF

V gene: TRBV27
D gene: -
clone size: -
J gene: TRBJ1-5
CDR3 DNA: TGTGCCAGCAGCCTCCGGGGGGACTATCAGCCCCAGCATTTT
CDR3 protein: CASSLRGDYQPQHF

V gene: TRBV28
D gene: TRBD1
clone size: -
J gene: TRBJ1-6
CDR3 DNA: TGTGCCAGCAGTACTACAGGGGGGGGTTTGAATTCACCCCTCCACTTT
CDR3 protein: CASSTTGGGLNSPLHF

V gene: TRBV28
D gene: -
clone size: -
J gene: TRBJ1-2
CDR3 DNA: TGTGCCAGCAGTTCCAAGGGGTATGGCTACACCTTC
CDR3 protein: CASSSKGYGYTF

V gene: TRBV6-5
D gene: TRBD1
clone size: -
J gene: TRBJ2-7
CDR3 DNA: TGTGCCAGCAGTTACCACACGATCAGGGGGACGGGGGAGCAGTACTTC
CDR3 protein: CASSYHTIRGTGEQYF

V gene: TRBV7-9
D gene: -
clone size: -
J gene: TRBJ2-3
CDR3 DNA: TGTGCCAGCGCCGAGGGGGTATACTCAGATACGCAGTATTTT
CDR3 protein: CASAEGVYSDTQYF

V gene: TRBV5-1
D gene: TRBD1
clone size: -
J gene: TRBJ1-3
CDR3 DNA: TGCGCCAGCAGCCATGGACAGGGTTCTGGAAACACCATATATTTT
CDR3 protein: CASSHGQGSGNTIYF

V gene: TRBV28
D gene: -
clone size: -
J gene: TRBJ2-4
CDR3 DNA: TGTGCCAGCAGCCTCCCCGAGCTCGGAAACATTCAGTACTTC
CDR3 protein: CASSLPELGNIQYF

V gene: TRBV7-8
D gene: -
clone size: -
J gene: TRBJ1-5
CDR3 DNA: TGTGCCAGCAGCCCAGGTCCGGCGCCCCAGCATTTT
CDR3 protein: CASSPGPAPQHF

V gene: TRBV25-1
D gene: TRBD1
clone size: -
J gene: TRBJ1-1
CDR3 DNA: TGTGCCAGCAGTGCCCTACAGGGGGCGGCTGAAGCTTTCTTT
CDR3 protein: CASSALQGAAEAFF

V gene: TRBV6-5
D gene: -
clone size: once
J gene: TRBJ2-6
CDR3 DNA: TGTGCCAGCAGTTACTTCAGGTCAAGGGCCAACGTCCTGACTTTC
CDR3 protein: CASSYFRSRANVLTF

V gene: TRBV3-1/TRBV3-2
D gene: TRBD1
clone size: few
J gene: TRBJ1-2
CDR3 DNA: TGTGCCAGCAGCTACCTGGGACAGGGCAACTATGGCTACACCTTC
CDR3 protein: CASSYLGQGNYGYTF

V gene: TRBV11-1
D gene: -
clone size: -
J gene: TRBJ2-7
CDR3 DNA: TGTGCCAGCAGCAGCGGCTACGAGCAGTACTTC
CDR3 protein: CASSSGYEQYF

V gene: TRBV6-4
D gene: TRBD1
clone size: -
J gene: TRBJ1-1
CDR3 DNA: TGTGCCAGCCGGGGACAGGGGACTTCAGAAGCTTTCTTT
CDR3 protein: CASRGQGTSEAFF

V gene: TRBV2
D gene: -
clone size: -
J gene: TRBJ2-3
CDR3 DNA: TGTGCCATACTACTCACGTCCGGCACAGATACGCAGTATTTT
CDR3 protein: CAILLTSGTDTQYF

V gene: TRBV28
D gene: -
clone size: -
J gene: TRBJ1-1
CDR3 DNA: TGTGCCAGCAGTTTCGGGGGGCGCGCTGCTTTCTTT
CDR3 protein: CASSFGGRAAFF